A single sample is the source of the 27 T cell receptor beta chains below, sequenced in a study of T cell responses to AZD1222 COVID-19 vaccine. TCRdb's copy holds only in-frame clones and misses some; the assay was immunoSEQ multiplex PCR. The sample carries over 130,000 clones, roughly 90% recorded once. The sequencing here drew on peripheral blood, taken on day 0 of AZD1222 vaccination. The receptors come from an adult in good health.

V is TRBV11-2 and J is TRBJ2-7, with D perhaps matching TRBD2 (6 bases). The V and J ends lost 4 bases and 0 bases respectively, with 22 bases between them. Germline assignment: CDR1 SGHAT and CDR2 FQNNGV. The CDR3 has 18 residues. This chain's CDR3 is CASSSPRGRWGSSYEQYF. In DNA form, the CDR3 reads TGTGCCAGCAGCTCCCCCCGGGGGAGATGGGGGAGCTCCTACGAGCAGTACTTC. The full variable domain, completed using reference TRBV11-2 and TRBJ2-7, is EAGVAQSPRYKIIEKRQSVAFWCNPISGHATLYWYQQILGQGPKLLIQFQNNGVVDDSQLPKDRFSAERLKGVDSTLKIQPAKLEDSAVYLCASSSPRGRWGSSYEQYFGPGTRLTVT.

The CDR3 reads CASSQVWTANQPQHF. CDR3 coding DNA: TGTGCCAGCAGCCAAGTATGGACAGCGAATCAGCCCCAGCATTTT. This rearrangement joins TRBV4-2 to TRBJ1-5; maybe TRBD1 (6 bases). Trimming stripped 1 base from V and 4 bases from J, with 11 bases between. The CDR3 consists of 15 residues. CDR1 and CDR2 from the germline V gene are LGHNA and YNFKEQ.

This clone was observed a few times. The chain uses TRBV7-8 and TRBJ1-5; D uncertain. CDR1 and CDR2 from the germline V gene are SGHVS and FQNEAQ. Trimming removed 1 base at V and 1 base at J, with 11 bases between. The CDR3 totals 16 residues. CDR3 amino acids: CASSLGPAGSNQPQHF. The CDR3 DNA follows: TGTGCCAGCAGCTTAGGTCCTGCGGGAAGCAATCAGCCCCAGCATTTT.

The rearrangement joins TRBV10-1 to TRBJ2-2; no definite D call. Trimming cost V 1 base and J 3 bases, with 3 bases left between them. The CDR3 spans 13 residues. CDR1 and CDR2 (germline): WNHNN, SYGVQD (reference sequence). The CDR3 sequence: CASSELYTGELFF. CDR3 nucleotide sequence: TGCGCCAGCAGTGAGTTGTACACCGGGGAGCTGTTTTTT.

The chain carries TRBV20-1 and TRBJ1-2; D remains ambiguous. Trimming took 3 bases from V and 8 from J, leaving 10 bases between them. CDR1 and CDR2 (germline): DFQATT, SNEGSKA (reference sequence). The CDR3 spans 11 residues. The CDR3 region is CSASVGLGYTF. CDR3 sequence (DNA): TGCAGTGCTAGCGTAGGGTTAGGCTACACCTTC.

V and J are TRBV6-5 and TRBJ2-7; D not certain. Deletions cut 11 bases from V and 3 bases from J, with 17 bases between. There are 13 residues in the CDR3. Looked up from germline, CDR1 is MNHEY and CDR2 is SVGAGI. The CDR3 here is CAATRGTFYEQYF. CDR3 coding DNA: TGTGCCGCTACGAGAGGTACTTTCTACGAGCAGTACTTC.

The rearrangement joins TRBV9 to TRBJ2-3; 10 nucleotides match TRBD2. This CDR3 spans 18 amino acids. The V segment lost 0 bases and the J segment 5 bases; nucleotides outside the gene matches: 12. CDR1 is SGDLS and CDR2 is YYNGEE in the germline V gene. In nucleotides, the CDR3 is TGTGCCAGCAGCGTAGCGAGCCAGCGGGAGGGCCGGAGAGATACGCAGTATTTT. Translation: CASSVASQREGRRDTQYF.

The chain recombines TRBV7-2 with TRBJ1-2; D is possibly TRBD1 (6 bases). The germline V gene encodes CDR1 SGHTA and CDR2 FQGNSA. This CDR3 has 13 residues. V was pared by 5 bases and J by 8 bases, with 15 bases between. CDR3 in DNA: TGTGCCAGCAGCCTGGACAGCCGCTCGGGCTACACCTTC. It specifies CASSLDSRSGYTF.

The chain employs TRBV6-5 and TRBJ2-6, with D unclear. CDR1 and CDR2 from the germline V gene are MNHEY and SVGAGI. The CDR3 runs 15 residues. V dropped 5 bases and J dropped 0 bases, with 8 bases sitting between them. The CDR3 protein is CASSKESSGANVLTF. In DNA form, the CDR3 reads TGTGCCAGCAGTAAGGAGAGCTCTGGGGCCAACGTCCTGACTTTC.

The chain employs TRBV7-2 and TRBJ2-1; TRBD2 matches at 7 bases. The CDR3 has 12 residues. J gave up 7 bases and V 5 bases, and 2 bases lay outside the gene matches. Germline V gives CDR1 SGHTA, CDR2 FQGNSA. CDR3: CASSRLANEQFF. The CDR3 region has the DNA TGTGCCAGCAGCCGACTAGCAAATGAGCAGTTCTTC.

The chain carries TRBV6-5 and TRBJ1-2, with D possibly being TRBD1 (5 bases). The CDR3 has 13 residues. Germline CDR1 and CDR2: MNHEY and SVGAGI. V lost 2 bases to trimming and J lost 4 bases, with 8 bases between them. CDR3 nucleotides: TGTGCCAGCAGTTACGGCAGGGTCTATGGCTACACCTTC. Translated: CASSYGRVYGYTF.

This chain links TRBV7-2 with TRBJ1-1, with TRBD1 identical over 9 bases. Germline-derived CDR1 and CDR2 are SGHTA and FQGNSA. Unmatched junction bases numbered 6, after V lost 5 bases and J lost 2 bases. This CDR3 has 15 residues. CDR3 residues: CASSPRDRANTEAFF. In DNA, the CDR3 is TGTGCCAGCAGCCCGCGGGACAGGGCTAACACTGAAGCTTTCTTT.

This clone was counted a few times. The J gene is TRBJ1-3, the V gene TRBV15; weak D call: TRBD1 (6 bases). V dropped 5 bases and J dropped 6 bases, with 14 bases sitting between them. The CDR3 has 14 residues. CDR1 LNHNV and CDR2 YYDKDF come from the germline V gene (reference sequence). CDR3 nucleotides: TGTGCCACCAGCGGATGGACAGAAACAAACACCATATATTTT. Protein sequence: CATSGWTETNTIYF.

A word on this clone: Mismatch with germline at one junction end may stem from a read error. The chain combines TRBV7-8 with TRBJ2-7; TRBD1 aligns across 7 bases. The CDR3 has 13 residues. Per the germline V gene, CDR1 is SGHVS and CDR2 is FQNEAQ. Here the CDR3 reads CASSLWAGTDKFF. In DNA, the CDR3 is TGTGCCAGCAGCTTATGGGCCGGGACAGACAAGTTCTTC.

V gene TRBV6-2 or TRBV6-3 combines with J gene TRBJ1-3; no reliable D call. The germline V and J ends were trimmed by 0 bases and 0 bases, with 9 bases remaining between them. The germline V gene has CDR1 MNHEY and CDR2 SVGEGT. The CDR3 length is 16 residues. The CDR3 sequence: CASSYSGSSSGNTIYF. DNA of the CDR3: TGTGCCAGCAGTTACTCGGGCTCCAGCTCTGGAAACACCATATATTTT.

The J gene is TRBJ2-2, the V gene TRBV29-1, with D perhaps being TRBD1 or TRBD2 (6 bases each). Per germline, CDR1 SQVTM and CDR2 ANQGSEA. CDR3 length equals 16 residues. The V and J ends lost 3 bases and 6 bases respectively, with 20 bases between them. The CDR3 sequence: CSVDGVGGGGAGELFF. The CDR3 nucleotides read TGCAGCGTTGATGGGGTCGGAGGAGGGGGAGCCGGGGAGCTGTTTTTT.

The count of this clone is one. The chain combines TRBV27 with TRBJ1-4, with D perhaps TRBD1 (5 bases). Trimming cost V 6 bases and J 5 bases, with 13 bases left between them. Germline CDR1 reads MNHEY; CDR2 reads SMNVEV (reference sequence). This CDR3 region has 14 residues. The CDR3 DNA reads as TGTGCCAGCAGGATAGACAGCTACAATGAAAAACTGTTTTTT. Translation gives CASRIDSYNEKLFF.

This chain uses TRBV7-9 with TRBJ1-5; D perhaps matches TRBD1 (6 bases). The V end was cut by 3 bases, the J end by 7 bases, with 16 bases between. Germline loops: CDR1 SEHNR, CDR2 FQNEAQ (reference sequence). The CDR3 covers 15 residues. The CDR3 loop reads CASSFGGRPGQPQHF. The CDR3 nucleotides read TGTGCCAGCAGCTTCGGGGGCCGCCCTGGACAGCCCCAGCATTTT.

The chain combines TRBV6-6 with TRBJ1-5, with 7 bases lining up with TRBD1. CDR1 is MNHNY and CDR2 is SVGAGI in the germline V gene (reference sequence). CDR3 size: 18 residues. V shed 5 bases and J 1 base; nucleotides not matched to a gene: 14. The chain's CDR3 is CASSPYRDRTRSNQPQHF. As DNA, the CDR3 is TGTGCCAGCAGTCCCTACCGGGACAGAACGCGGAGCAATCAGCCCCAGCATTTT.

The V gene is TRBV5-1, the J gene TRBJ1-4; D possibly corresponds to TRBD1 (6 bases). CDR1 and CDR2 (germline): SGHRS, YFSETQ. The CDR3 consists of 15 residues. Trimming cost V 0 bases and J 8 bases, with 14 bases left between them. CDR3 nucleotide sequence: TGCGCCAGCAGCTTGGTCACAGGGTTGGAAGAAAAACTGTTTTTT. Protein product: CASSLVTGLEEKLFF.

DNA for the CDR3: TGTGCCAGCAGCTTGGTTACCGATGGGGGCTATGGCTACACCTTC. Its protein is CASSLVTDGGYGYTF. The V call is TRBV5-4, the J call TRBJ1-2, with D possibly matching TRBD1 (5 bases). This CDR3 comprises 15 residues. The germline gives CDR1 SGHNT, CDR2 YYREEE (reference sequence). With 0 bases removed from V and 4 bases from J, the gap between germline ends came to 13 bases.

The rearrangement joins TRBV6-5 to TRBJ2-1, with D possibly matching TRBD2 (6 bases). This CDR3 contains 13 residues. Germline V gene lookup returns CDR1 MNHEY and CDR2 SVGAGI. The germline V and J ends were trimmed by 8 bases and 4 bases, with 12 bases remaining between them. The CDR3 DNA reads TGTGCCAGCGGACGGGAGAGATACAATGAGCAGTTCTTC. This sequence encodes CASGRERYNEQFF.

The chain employs TRBV25-1 and TRBJ2-1; 11 nucleotides agree with TRBD2. CDR3 length equals 14 residues. After removal of 5 bases from V and 7 bases from J, the junction contained 4 bases not matched to a gene. Germline CDR1 and CDR2: MGHDK and SYGVNS. CDR3 amino acids: CASSSSGGSNEQFF. CDR3 in DNA: TGTGCCAGCAGTTCTAGCGGGGGGTCGAATGAGCAGTTCTTC.

The CDR3 sequence: CASRSLGATSSYEQYF. The CDR3 bases are TGTGCCAGTAGATCTCTTGGGGCCACCTCTTCCTACGAGCAGTACTTC. J is TRBJ2-7 and V is TRBV19; weak D call: TRBD1 (5 bases). Looked up from germline, CDR1 is LNHDA and CDR2 is SQIVND (reference sequence). The CDR3 contains 16 residues. The V end was cut by 6 bases, the J end by 1 base, with 19 bases between. Using reference TRBV19 and TRBJ2-7 for the parts outside the CDR3, the full variable domain is DGGITQSPKYLFRKEGQNVTLSCEQNLNHDAMYWYRQDPGQGLRLIYYSQIVNDFQKGDIAEGYSVSREKKESFPLTVTSAQKNPTAFYLCASRSLGATSSYEQYFGPGTRLTVT.

The chain uses TRBV4-1 and TRBJ1-2, with D possibly matching TRBD1 (6 bases). Germline CDR1 is MGHRA and CDR2 is YSYEKL. The CDR3 has 15 residues. V gave up 0 bases and J gave up 4 bases, with 12 bases separating them. CDR3 sequence reads: CASSQESGQFYGYTF. CDR3 sequence (DNA): TGCGCCAGCAGCCAAGAATCCGGACAGTTCTATGGCTACACCTTC.

The chain combines TRBV29-1 with TRBJ2-5; possibly TRBD1 or TRBD2 for D (5 bases each). This CDR3 is 12 amino acids long. Germline CDR1 and CDR2: SQVTM and ANQGSEA. V gave up 6 bases and J gave up 5 bases, with 13 bases separating them. The chain's CDR3 is CSVRRGDETQYF. Written as DNA, the CDR3 is TGCAGCGTCCGACGGGGCGACGAGACCCAGTACTTC.

The J gene is TRBJ2-1, the V gene TRBV19; 16 bases align to TRBD2. Germline CDR1 reads LNHDA; CDR2 reads SQIVND (reference sequence). The CDR3 runs 18 residues. Germline trimming cut 6 bases from V and 3 bases from J; bases unmatched to any gene: 8. The CDR3 loop reads CASSLGLAGGPFYNEQFF. For the CDR3, the DNA is TGTGCCAGTAGCTTGGGACTAGCGGGAGGGCCTTTCTACAATGAGCAGTTCTTC.